The present T cell receptor beta chain was sequenced within a study of blood T cell repertoires in COVID-19. For the study at large: From T cells, B-cell-depleted T cells, or PBMCs came the material, which was cDNA or gDNA.

Data came from immunoSEQ multiplex PCR; TCRdb stores just in-frame clones and leaves some out. The repertoire holds fewer than 150,000 clones, with about 88% as singletons. Sequencing used peripheral blood. The source is a man aged 35 to 55 with acute or convalescent COVID-19.

The CDR3: CASRVTGSASPYEQFF. As DNA, the CDR3 is TGTGCCAGCAGGGTAACAGGGAGTGCTTCCCCGTATGAGCAGTTCTTC. The chain employs TRBV7-3 and TRBJ2-1; TRBD1 is a possible D gene (6 bases). CDR1 is SGHTA and CDR2 is FQGTGA in the germline V gene. CDR3 length: 16 amino acids. Trimming shortened V by 6 bases and J by 8 bases, and 23 bases separated the two germline ends.